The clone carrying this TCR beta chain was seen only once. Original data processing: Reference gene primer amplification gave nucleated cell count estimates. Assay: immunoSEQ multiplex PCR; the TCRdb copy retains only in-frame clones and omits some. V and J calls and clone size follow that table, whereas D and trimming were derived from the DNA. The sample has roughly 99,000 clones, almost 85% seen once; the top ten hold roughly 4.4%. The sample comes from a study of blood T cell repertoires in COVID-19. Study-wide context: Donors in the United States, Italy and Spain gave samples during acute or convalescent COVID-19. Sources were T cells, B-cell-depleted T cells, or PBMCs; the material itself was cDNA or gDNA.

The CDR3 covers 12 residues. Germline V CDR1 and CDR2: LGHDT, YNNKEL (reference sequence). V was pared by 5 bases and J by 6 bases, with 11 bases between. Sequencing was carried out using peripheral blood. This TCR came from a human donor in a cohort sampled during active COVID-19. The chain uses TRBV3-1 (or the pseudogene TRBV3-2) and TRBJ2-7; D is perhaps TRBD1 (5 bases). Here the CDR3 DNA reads TGTGCCAGCAGCGCAGGGCCGAGCGAGCAGTACTTC. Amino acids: CASSAGPSEQYF.